This TCR beta chain was obtained from a study of blood T cell repertoires in COVID-19. Turning to the study itself: The origin of the acute and convalescent COVID-19 samples was the United States, Italy and Spain.

In germline, CDR1 is MNHEY, CDR2 SVGEGT. The CDR3 consists of 17 residues. V was clipped by 6 bases and J by 0 bases; unmatched bases: 11. Profiled with immunoSEQ multiplex PCR; TCRdb holds only in-frame clones, not every one. Here the sample spans 20,000 to 25,000 clones, less than 90% being singletons. The sample comprised peripheral blood. This chain links TRBV6-2 or TRBV6-3 with TRBJ1-3; 7 bases are a match to TRBD1. The TCR originated in a human donor with acute or convalescent COVID-19. The donor label of this sample is uncertain. The CDR3 protein is CASSPGQVIASGNTIYF. Written as DNA, the CDR3 is TGTGCCAGCAGCCCTGGACAGGTGATCGCCTCTGGAAACACCATATATTTT.